Detailed here is one TCR beta chain. No antigen is known for it. The junction departs from germline at one end; a sequencing error may be responsible. Other nucleotide sequences in the sample specify the same CDR3. The germline V gene encodes CDR1 SGHDN and CDR2 FVKESK. The CDR3 runs 12 residues. PCR employed 60 Vbeta and 13 Jbeta primers. TCRdb's table, derived via immunoSEQ multiplex PCR, lists solely in-frame clones and lacks some. The sample holds some 120,000 clones, about 80% seen once. The source of the sample is a study of cytomegalovirus exposure and HLA in healthy donors. General study findings and limits: Sequencing likely caused a cluster of highly shared sequence variants.

Sequenced: PBMCs. The genes are TRBV14 and TRBJ1-1; D unresolved. This TCR was recovered from a man aged 25-45 years in good health and CMV-seronegative. CDR3 in amino acids: CASSFFPGEAFF. In DNA, the CDR3 is TGTGCCAGCAGCTTCTTTCCAGGTGAAGCCTTCTTT.